This T cell receptor beta chain was documented in a study of shared clonotypes between healthy human individuals. Study conclusions and caveats: Enrolling few donors narrowed the genetic and exposure-history diversity that was represented.

In germline, CDR1 is LGHNA, CDR2 YNFKEQ. This CDR3 comprises 18 residues. The V end was cut by 0 bases, the J end by 0 bases, with 15 bases between. Profiling relied on immunoSEQ multiplex PCR, and the TCRdb table lists in-frame clones only, not all of them. This sample has about 640,000 clones, with 60% to 80% found just once. About this clone itself: The antigen is not known.

Sequenced sample: memory CD4+ T cells sorted from blood. Stated subset: CD45RA-negative fraction. The TCR was taken from a woman aged 30 to 39 in good health. The chain uses TRBV4-2 and TRBJ1-5; no clear D. The CDR3 sequence is CASSQDPAVGYSNQPQHF. The CDR3 coding sequence is TGTGCCAGCAGCCAAGATCCCGCGGTGGGATATAGCAATCAGCCCCAGCATTTT.